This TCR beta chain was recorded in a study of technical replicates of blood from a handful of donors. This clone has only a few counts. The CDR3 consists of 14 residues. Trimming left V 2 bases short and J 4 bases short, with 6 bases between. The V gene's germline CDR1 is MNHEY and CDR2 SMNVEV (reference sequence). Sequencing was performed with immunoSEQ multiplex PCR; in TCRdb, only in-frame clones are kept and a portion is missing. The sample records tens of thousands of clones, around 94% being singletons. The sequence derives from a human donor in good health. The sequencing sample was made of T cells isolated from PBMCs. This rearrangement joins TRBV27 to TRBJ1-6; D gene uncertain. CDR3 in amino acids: CASSLQTYNSPLHF. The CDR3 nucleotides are TGTGCCAGCAGTTTACAGACTTATAATTCACCCCTCCACTTT.